This T cell receptor (beta chain) was identified in a study of blood T cell repertoires in COVID-19. This clone was seen only once. Only in-frame clones appear in the TCRdb table, and some are missing; sequencing was by immunoSEQ multiplex PCR. The table records around 300,000 clones, around 91% of them present only once. After removal of 2 bases from V and 6 bases from J, the junction contained 13 bases not matched to a gene. From germline, CDR1 is LGHDT and CDR2 YNNKEL (reference sequence). The CDR3 contains 18 residues. The source material was PBMCs or T cells enriched from blood (not recorded which). This TCR derives from a young woman who had recovered from COVID-19. This chain connects TRBV3-1 (or the pseudogene TRBV3-2) to TRBJ2-1, with 10 bases aligning to TRBD2. CDR3 in amino acids: CASSQKSLPSGGPNEQFF. The DNA for the CDR3 is TGTGCCAGCAGCCAAAAATCCCTCCCTAGCGGGGGACCCAATGAGCAGTTCTTC.